This TCR beta chain was obtained from a study of T-cell reconstitution after alpha-beta-depleted transplantation in children listed by TCRdb under 2016. Notes on the research overall: Using TCR repertoire profiling, the study followed T-cell immune reconstitution in a quantitative way in children after TCRalphabeta/CD19-depleted allogeneic hematopoietic cell transplantation.

The library was built by means of PCR. The sequencer was an Illumina HiSeq 2500. Molecular barcoding was employed in the preparation of TCR libraries, with unique molecular identifiers being used to normalize TCRbeta repertoire quantification. In TCRdb, the public reads were trimmed at Q25 with fastp and aligned with MiXCR, with productive beta chains retained. One record per CDR3 amino acid sequence lists the most common genes and DNA. The sample table lists around 370,000 distinct CDR3 sequences, 10% of them with a count of one. The top ten hold 2% to 2.5% of the sample. Remarks on this clonotype: Its antigen remains unidentified. The input lacks base qualities; no much larger clone sits a single base away.

Sample: PBMCs from the stem cell graft donor, taken from the stem cell graft. The TCR comes from a human donor who donated a stem cell graft to a child with acute lymphoblastic leukemia.

The CDR3 corresponds to CASSLGQSPSTDTQYF. The DNA reads as follows: TGTGCCAGCAGCCTGGGACAGAGCCCTAGCACAGATACGCAGTATTTT. The V and J genes are TRBV7-8 and TRBJ2-3; 7 bases in the middle match TRBD1. CDR1 and CDR2, per the germline V gene, are SGHVS and FQNEAQ. The junction shows trimming of 5 bases on V and 0 bases on J, and the gene matches do not reach 8 bases of it. The CDR3, from cysteine to phenylalanine, totals 16 residues. Of the read, only the CDR3 DNA is kept; its 48 bases are in frame from base 1.